This T cell receptor (beta chain) is drawn from a study of tumor-infiltrating lymphocytes in localized non-small cell lung cancer. The CDR3 loop spans 14 amino acids. Germline V gene data show CDR1 as SGHAT and CDR2 as FQNNGV. Losses at the gene ends were 4 bases for V and 7 bases for J; bases not matched to a gene: 7. Libraries were prepared by immunoSEQ multiplex PCR; TCRdb keeps only in-frame clonotypes and omits some of them. The data hold about 8,900 clones, with 65% to 80% observed a single time. The chain combines TRBV11-2 with TRBJ1-2; 9 bases are a match to TRBD1. This clonotype was sampled from a human donor with non-small cell lung cancer. Input material: uninvolved lung tissue not adjacent to the tumor. This chain's CDR3 is CASSSDRGRLGYTF. For the CDR3, the DNA is TGTGCCAGCAGCTCGGACAGGGGACGGCTTGGCTACACCTTC. Drawing the rest from reference TRBV11-2 and TRBJ1-2, the complete variable domain is EAGVAQSPRYKIIEKRQSVAFWCNPISGHATLYWYQQILGQGPKLLIQFQNNGVVDDSQLPKDRFSAERLKGVDSTLKIQPAKLEDSAVYLCASSSDRGRLGYTFGSGTRLTVV.